One T cell receptor (beta chain) is described in this entry. CDR3 length: 14 residues. CDR1 and CDR2 from the germline V gene are MDHEN and SYDVKM. V was pared by 6 bases and J by 5 bases, with 16 bases between. Data came from immunoSEQ multiplex PCR; TCRdb stores just in-frame clones and leaves some out. The top ten clones hold approximately 6.3% of a sample with 95,000 to 100,000 clones, less than 85% of them seen once. The data derive from a study of OX40 agonist ivuxolimab in advanced cancers. This chain uses TRBV28 with TRBJ1-2, with D unclear. The material was CD4+ or CD8+ T cells sorted from blood, obtained in a trial of the OX40 agonist ivuxolimab. The TCR was taken from an adult with an advanced solid tumor such as melanoma, head and neck, liver or kidney cancer. The CDR3 sequence: CASSLLAVGYGYTF. The CDR3 coding sequence is TGTGCCAGCAGCTTACTGGCGGTGGGATATGGCTACACCTTC.